These 18 T cell receptor beta chains were all obtained from the same sample, sequenced in a study of sequential checkpoint blockade in melanoma (dated by TCRdb to about 2019). Library preparation used the immunoSEQ multiplex PCR assay. In its TCRdb copy, this immuneACCESS table keeps in-frame sequences only and misses some clones. Where compared with another copy, unresolved V genes explain less than half of these, and the others have no known cause. Across this sample there are almost 20,000 clones, with 82% seen only once. About half of the sample is taken by the ten largest. Taken with the paper, the label for treatment or condition translates to: randomized to nivolumab then ipilimumab (arm A) or the reverse (arm B). The sample in question was CD8+ T cells sorted from blood (inferred from file names), obtained from a patient given nivolumab and ipilimumab in sequence. These receptors were obtained from a human donor with melanoma.

The V call is TRBV5-8, the J call TRBJ1-6; D might be TRBD1 (6 bases). The V end lost 0 bases, the J end lost 8 bases, and 12 bases lay between the germline ends. From germline, CDR1 is SGHTS and CDR2 YDEGEE. The CDR3 totals 15 residues. The CDR3 DNA follows: TGTGCCAGCAGCTTGGAGCGACAGGCTTATTCACCCCTCCACTTT. Residues: CASSLERQAYSPLHF.

V usage is TRBV11-1 and J usage is TRBJ2-7, with D hard to call. The CDR3 consists of 15 residues. The germline V gene encodes CDR1 SGHAT and CDR2 FQDESV (reference sequence). V was shortened by 0 bases and J by 2 bases, with 11 bases between the two germline ends. The CDR3 loop is CASSLARAPPYEQYF. CDR3 DNA: TGTGCCAGCAGCTTAGCCCGAGCGCCACCCTACGAGCAGTACTTC.

The chain is built from TRBV28 and TRBJ1-2; D gene unclear. Germline V lookup: CDR1 MDHEN, CDR2 SYDVKM. Trimming left V 10 bases short and J 4 bases short, with 10 bases between. The CDR3 contains 11 residues. DNA of the CDR3: TGTGCCATAGCCCTGGGCTATGGCTACACCTTC. It specifies CAIALGYGYTF.

The V call is TRBV7-9, the J call TRBJ2-7; the match to TRBD1 covers 7 bases. This CDR3 spans 18 amino acids. The V and J ends lost 2 bases and 6 bases, in that order; junction bases with no gene match: 19. Per germline, CDR1 SEHNR and CDR2 FQNEAQ (reference sequence). The CDR3 loop is CASSLSKTPTGQTPEQYF. CDR3 DNA sequence: TGTGCCAGCAGCTTATCCAAGACCCCGACAGGGCAAACCCCCGAGCAGTACTTC.

This chain joins TRBV6-1 and TRBJ1-2; D is unresolved. The germline V gene has CDR1 MNHNS and CDR2 SASEGT. V lost 5 bases to trimming and J lost 4 bases, with 17 bases between them. This CDR3 has 15 amino acids. CDR3 sequence: CASSSQLAELYGYTF. DNA of the CDR3: TGTGCCAGCAGTTCACAGCTTGCCGAACTCTATGGCTACACCTTC.

V usage is TRBV6-5 and J usage is TRBJ2-5; possibly TRBD2 for D (5 bases). Germline V gene lookup returns CDR1 MNHEY and CDR2 SVGAGI. This CDR3 has 12 amino acids. Trimming pared 8 bases from V and 5 bases from J, leaving 12 bases between. The CDR3 DNA reads TGTGCCAGCGGACGGACGGGGGAGACCCAGTACTTC. It encodes CASGRTGETQYF.

This rearrangement joins TRBV9 to TRBJ2-3; TRBD2 matches at 7 bases. V was pared by 6 bases and J by 5 bases, with 9 bases of the junction left unmatched. Germline assignment: CDR1 SGDLS and CDR2 YYNGEE. The CDR3 is made up of 14 amino acids. The CDR3 DNA reads as TGTGCCAGCACGCCGGGTGGCGGGGGAGATACGCAGTATTTT. Protein product: CASTPGGGGDTQYF.

V and J are TRBV11-2 and TRBJ2-7; TRBD2 might be the D (6 bases). The CDR3 sequence is 16 residues long. The germline CDR1 and CDR2 sequences are SGHAT and FQNNGV. The germline V and J ends were trimmed by 3 bases and 6 bases, with 21 bases remaining between them. The CDR3 DNA follows: TGTGCCAGCAGCTTCAATCGATGGAGGGGAGATGCCGAGCAGTACTTC. The encoded protein is CASSFNRWRGDAEQYF.

The chain is built from TRBV6-6 and TRBJ1-1, with 7 nucleotides matching TRBD1. The length of the CDR3 is 16 residues. The germline V gene has CDR1 MNHNY and CDR2 SVGAGI (reference sequence). J was trimmed by 0 bases and V by 3 bases; bases with no gene match: 7. CDR3 region: CASSYFRTGMNTEAFF. The CDR3 DNA reads as TGTGCCAGCAGTTATTTTCGGACAGGCATGAACACTGAAGCTTTCTTT.

CDR3 region: CASSQDLGQGHYEQYF. CDR3 DNA sequence: TGTGCCAGCAGCCAAGATCTGGGACAGGGCCACTACGAGCAGTACTTC. V usage is TRBV5-8 and J usage is TRBJ2-7, with TRBD1 matching 9 bases. V lost 4 bases, J lost 3 bases, and 11 bases stayed unmatched. The CDR3 spans 16 residues. Germline CDR1 SGHTS, CDR2 YDEGEE. The full variable domain, completed using reference TRBV5-8 and TRBJ2-7, is EAGVTQSPTHLIKTRGQQATLRCSPISGHTSVYWYQQALGLGLQFLLWYDEGEERNRGNFPPRFSGRQFPNYSSELNVNALELEDSALYLCASSQDLGQGHYEQYFGPGTRLTVT.

The chain couples TRBV4-3 to TRBJ2-2; D is undetermined. The V end was cut by 0 bases, the J end by 1 base, with 6 bases between. Germline CDR1 LGHNA, CDR2 YSLEER. The CDR3 is 15 residues long. CDR3 protein: CASSQDSGNTGELFF. The CDR3 DNA reads TGCGCCAGCAGCCAAGATTCAGGGAACACCGGGGAGCTGTTTTTT.

The genes are TRBV9 and TRBJ1-1; TRBD1 matches at 11 bases. The CDR3 has 15 residues. Germline V gene data show CDR1 as SGDLS and CDR2 as YYNGEE. After removal of 4 bases from V and 3 bases from J, the junction contained 5 bases not matched to a gene. The CDR3 DNA is TGTGCCAGCAGCCCCCCGGGACAGGGGGACACTGAAGCTTTCTTT. It codes for CASSPPGQGDTEAFF.

The chain is built from TRBV7-9 and TRBJ1-1, with a possible D match to TRBD1 (5 bases). Germline lookup yields CDR1 SEHNR and CDR2 FQNEAQ (reference sequence). The CDR3 is 13 residues long. Trimming removed 0 bases at V and 6 bases at J, with 8 bases between. CDR3 sequence reads: CASSLAGGSEAFF. The CDR3, as DNA: TGTGCCAGCAGCTTAGCGGGGGGGTCTGAAGCTTTCTTT.

This chain links TRBV6-5 with TRBJ1-5; no clear D gene. The CDR3 has 12 residues. V was trimmed by 5 bases and J by 6 bases, leaving 8 bases between them. Germline lookup yields CDR1 MNHEY and CDR2 SVGAGI. The CDR3 loop is CASSKDTQPQHF. The CDR3 DNA sequence: TGTGCCAGCAGTAAAGACACTCAGCCCCAGCATTTT.

The J gene is TRBJ1-1, the V gene TRBV27, with D unclear. The germline CDR1 and CDR2 sequences are MNHEY and SMNVEV (reference sequence). The CDR3 length is 14 residues. V dropped 1 base and J dropped 0 bases, with 6 bases sitting between them. The CDR3 nucleotides are TGTGCCAGCAGTTTATTTGCGGTGAACACTGAAGCTTTCTTT. Encoded protein: CASSLFAVNTEAFF.

This rearrangement joins TRBV7-3 to TRBJ2-1; 11 positions match TRBD2. Germline-derived CDR1 and CDR2 are SGHTA and FQGTGA. The CDR3 is 16 residues long. The V gene end was trimmed by 3 bases and the J gene end by 9 bases; junction bases not matched to a gene: 10. The CDR3: CASSFQTSGAGGEQFF. In DNA, the CDR3 is TGTGCCAGCAGCTTCCAGACTAGCGGGGCTGGTGGTGAGCAGTTCTTC.

The chain combines TRBV6-6 with TRBJ1-6, with 7 bases matching TRBD1. Germline V lookup: CDR1 MNHNY, CDR2 SVGAGI (reference sequence). Trimming removed 2 bases from V and 6 bases from J; junction bases left unmatched: 7. The CDR3 consists of 16 residues. The CDR3 here is CASSYALQGTNSPLHF. The CDR3 nucleotides read TGTGCCAGCAGTTACGCTTTACAGGGGACTAATTCACCCCTCCACTTT.

V usage is TRBV27 and J usage is TRBJ2-1; 10 bases map to TRBD2. The germline gives CDR1 MNHEY, CDR2 SMNVEV (reference sequence). The CDR3 contains 16 residues. With V trimmed by 6 bases and J by 2 bases, 7 bases remained unmatched. The CDR3 DNA is TGTGCCAGCAGGGAATGGAGCGGGGGGGCCTACAATGAGCAGTTCTTC. Amino acid sequence: CASREWSGGAYNEQFF.